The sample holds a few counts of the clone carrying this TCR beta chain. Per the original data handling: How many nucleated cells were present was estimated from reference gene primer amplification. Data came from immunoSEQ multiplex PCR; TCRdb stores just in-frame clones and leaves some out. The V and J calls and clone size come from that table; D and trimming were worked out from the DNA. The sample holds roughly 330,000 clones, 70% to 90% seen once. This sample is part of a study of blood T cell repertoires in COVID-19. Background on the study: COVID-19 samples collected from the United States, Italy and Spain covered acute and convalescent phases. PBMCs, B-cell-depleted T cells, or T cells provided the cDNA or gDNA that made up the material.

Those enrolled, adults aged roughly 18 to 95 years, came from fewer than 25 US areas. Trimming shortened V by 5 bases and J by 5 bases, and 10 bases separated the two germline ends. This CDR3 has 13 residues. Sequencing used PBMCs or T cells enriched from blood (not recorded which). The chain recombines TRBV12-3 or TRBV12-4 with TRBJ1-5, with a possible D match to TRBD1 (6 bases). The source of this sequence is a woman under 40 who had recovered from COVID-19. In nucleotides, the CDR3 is TGTGCCAGCAGTAATTACAGGGATCAGCCCCAGCATTTT. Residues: CASSNYRDQPQHF.